These 12 T cell receptor beta chains share one sample of origin, sequenced in a study of CD8+ T cells in alopecia areata. Extraction of RNA preceded its reverse transcription into cDNA, which served as the sequencing template. Libraries were prepared by immunoSEQ multiplex PCR; TCRdb keeps only in-frame clonotypes and omits some of them. This sample has roughly 130,000 clones, with approximately 58% found just once. Sequenced here: CD4+ T cells sorted from blood, sampled at week 0. These receptors all stem from a human donor with alopecia areata.

The V call is TRBV30, the J call TRBJ2-7; TRBD2 matches 9 bases. CDR1 and CDR2 (germline): GTSNPN, SVGIG (reference sequence). The junction had 9 bases not matched to a gene; V was cut back by 0 bases and J by 6 bases. CDR3 length: 15 amino acids. The CDR3 reads CAWSVRSSGKSEQYF. The DNA for the CDR3 is TGTGCCTGGAGTGTACGGTCTAGCGGGAAGTCCGAGCAGTACTTC.

This chain joins TRBV5-1 and TRBJ2-7; no reliable D call. There are 13 residues in the CDR3. The germline V and J ends were trimmed by 4 bases and 2 bases, with 10 bases remaining between them. Germline CDR1 reads SGHRS; CDR2 reads YFSETQ. This chain's CDR3 is CASSRDWTYEQYF. The DNA for the CDR3 is TGCGCCAGCAGCCGCGATTGGACCTACGAGCAGTACTTC.

To note about this clone: One junction end does not reproduce the germline sequence, and a read error may be involved. The V call is TRBV4-1, the J call TRBJ2-1; D is perhaps TRBD1 or TRBD2 (5 bases each). CDR3 size: 13 residues. Germline CDR1 reads MGHRA; CDR2 reads YSYEKL. CDR3 sequence reads: CASSQDMGVSSLF. In DNA form, the CDR3 reads TGCGCCAGCAGCCAAGATATGGGGGTATCCTCTCTCTTC.

This chain joins TRBV5-1 and TRBJ2-3; 8 nucleotides agree with TRBD2. Germline V gene sequence: CDR1 SGHRS, CDR2 YFSETQ. There are 14 residues in the CDR3. V lost 0 bases and J lost 6; bases outside the gene matches: 3. CDR3 DNA sequence: TGCGCCAGCAGCTTGGGTGCGGGGGGTGATACGCAGTATTTT. Protein sequence: CASSLGAGGDTQYF.

The chain is built from TRBV15 and TRBJ1-6, with unresolved D. The CDR3 spans 15 residues. Germline CDR1 LNHNV, CDR2 YYDKDF (reference sequence). V lost 0 bases to trimming and J lost 4 bases, with 7 bases between them. CDR3 loop: CATSREAGYNSPLHF. CDR3 bases: TGTGCCACCAGCAGAGAAGCAGGATATAATTCACCCCTCCACTTT.

The V gene is TRBV4-3, the J gene TRBJ1-6, with 10 bases fitting TRBD1. The J segment lost 9 bases and the V segment lost 1 base, leaving 3 bases of the junction unmatched. Germline values: CDR1 LGHNA, CDR2 YSLEER. CDR3 size: 15 residues. The CDR3 DNA is TGCGCCAGCAGCCAAGGACAGGGGGCCTCTTCACCCCTCCACTTT. Translated: CASSQGQGASSPLHF.

V usage is TRBV5-1 and J usage is TRBJ2-3; either TRBD1 or TRBD2 may supply D (6 bases each). Germline loops: CDR1 SGHRS, CDR2 YFSETQ. Trimming stripped 2 bases from V and 0 bases from J, with 10 bases between. The CDR3 length is 15 residues. The CDR3, as DNA: TGCGCCAGCAGCTTTGGAGGGGGGAGCACAGATACGCAGTATTTT. As protein: CASSFGGGSTDTQYF.

The gene calls are TRBV30 and TRBJ1-1; possibly TRBD1 for D (5 bases). The CDR3 is 16 residues long. CDR1 and CDR2 (germline): GTSNPN, SVGIG (reference sequence). V was pared by 3 bases and J by 0 bases, with 17 bases between. In DNA, the CDR3 is TGTGCCTGGAGACCCAGCGAGGGGCGGATGAACACTGAAGCTTTCTTT. It codes for CAWRPSEGRMNTEAFF.

This chain uses TRBV5-1 with TRBJ2-7, with 7 bases fitting TRBD2. Germline trimming cut 2 bases from V and 0 bases from J; bases unmatched to any gene: 5. The CDR3 extends over 15 amino acids. In germline, CDR1 is SGHRS, CDR2 YFSETQ. The CDR3 spells CASSLSGTNSYEQYF. The DNA for the CDR3 is TGCGCCAGCAGCTTATCCGGGACTAACTCCTACGAGCAGTACTTC. The whole variable domain, remainder taken from reference TRBV5-1 and TRBJ2-7, is KAGVTQTPRYLIKTRGQQVTLSCSPISGHRSVSWYQQTPGQGLQFLFEYFSETQRNKGNFPGRFSGRQFSNSRSEMNVSTLELGDSALYLCASSLSGTNSYEQYFGPGTRLTVT.

The genes are TRBV10-2 and TRBJ1-2; D is unclear. Germline V gene sequence: CDR1 WSHSY, CDR2 SAAADI. The CDR3 spans 12 residues. Trimming cost V 5 bases and J 2 bases, with 6 bases left between them. CDR3 protein: CASSSINYGYTF. The CDR3 coding sequence is TGCGCCAGCAGTAGCATCAACTATGGCTACACCTTC.

The V and J genes are TRBV27 and TRBJ1-2; D is uncertain. The germline V and J ends were trimmed by 6 bases and 4 bases, with 12 bases remaining between them. Germline values: CDR1 MNHEY, CDR2 SMNVEV (reference sequence). This CDR3 comprises 13 residues. This CDR3 reads CASSPTETYGYTF. The CDR3 nucleotides read TGTGCCAGCAGCCCAACAGAGACCTATGGCTACACCTTC.

The V and J genes are TRBV14 and TRBJ1-1; D possibly corresponds to TRBD1 (6 bases). The CDR3 spans 16 residues. Germline CDR1 and CDR2: SGHDN and FVKESK. V was pared by 5 bases and J by 2 bases, with 18 bases between. CDR3 sequence reads: CASSSRGGTPNTEAFF. The CDR3 DNA reads TGTGCCAGCAGCTCCCGCGGGGGGACACCTAACACTGAAGCTTTCTTT.